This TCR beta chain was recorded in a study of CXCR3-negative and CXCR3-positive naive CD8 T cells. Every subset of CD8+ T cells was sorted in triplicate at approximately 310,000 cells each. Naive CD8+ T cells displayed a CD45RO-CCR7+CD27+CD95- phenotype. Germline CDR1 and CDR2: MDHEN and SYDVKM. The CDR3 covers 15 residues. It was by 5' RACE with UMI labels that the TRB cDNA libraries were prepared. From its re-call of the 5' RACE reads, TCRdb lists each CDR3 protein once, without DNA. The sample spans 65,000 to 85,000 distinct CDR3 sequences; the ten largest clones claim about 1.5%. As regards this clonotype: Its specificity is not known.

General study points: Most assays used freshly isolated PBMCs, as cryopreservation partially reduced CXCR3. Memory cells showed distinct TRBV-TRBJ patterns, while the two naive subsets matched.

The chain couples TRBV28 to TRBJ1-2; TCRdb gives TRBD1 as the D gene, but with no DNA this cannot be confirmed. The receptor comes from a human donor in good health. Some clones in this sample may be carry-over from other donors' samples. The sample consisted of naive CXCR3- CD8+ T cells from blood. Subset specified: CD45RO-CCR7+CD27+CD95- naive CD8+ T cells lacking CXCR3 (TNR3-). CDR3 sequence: CASSPGTPRNYGYTF.